This T cell receptor beta chain was captured in a study of monozygotic twins with inflammatory bowel disease. Overall study results and limits: No detectable difference in repertoire similarity separated concordant from discordant twins, possibly as a result of limited power. It was not supported that a single strong signal or clonotype was associated with IBD. Extra variability in the repertoires of patients may have come from differing immunosuppressive treatments.

Two nested PCRs, of 16 and 9 cycles, processed TCRalpha and TCRbeta cDNA. Reanalyzing the 5' RACE reads, TCRdb keeps one entry per CDR3 protein, without DNA. This sample's clone table lists about 160,000 distinct CDR3 sequences. The CDR3 has 17 amino acids. Germline CDR1 and CDR2: SGHDT and YYEEEE. Of note for this clonotype: What it recognizes is unknown.

Sample: blood. The clonotype originates from a human donor with ulcerative colitis or Crohn's disease, or a healthy co-twin of an affected twin (not recorded which). This chain links TRBV5-6 with TRBJ2-3; lacking DNA, the TRBD2 call made by TCRdb goes unchecked. CDR3 region: CASSLAASGGSTDTQYF.